Listed here is a single T cell receptor beta chain. These data originate in a study of post-analysis software for immune sequencing data. Germline-derived CDR1 and CDR2 are SEHNR and FQNEAQ (reference sequence). V was pared by 2 bases and J by 10 bases, with 4 bases of the junction left unmatched. The CDR3 sequence is 13 residues long. Unique-molecular-identifier-tagged TCR beta cDNA libraries were used. TCRdb recomputed calls from the PCR reads with MiXCR, one row per CDR3 protein. Here the sample spans under 200,000 distinct CDR3 sequences, roughly 35% being singletons. The clonotype originates from a girl aged 10 to 17 with multiple sclerosis. This specimen was blood, taken after autologous hematopoietic stem cell transplantation. This rearrangement joins TRBV7-9 to TRBJ2-7, with 11 nucleotides matching TRBD2. CDR3 in amino acids: CASSLLAGGTQYF. CDR3 coding DNA: TGTGCCAGCAGCTTACTAGCGGGAGGAACCCAGTACTTC.